A selection of T cell receptor beta chains follows, all from one sample in a study of cytomegalovirus exposure and HLA in healthy donors. TCRdb's table, derived via immunoSEQ multiplex PCR, lists solely in-frame clones and lacks some. The sample gives 95,000 to 150,000 clones, over 70% of which show up once; under 3.5% is in the top ten. Input material: PBMCs. These receptors were collected from a woman in her 50s in good health and CMV-seronegative. The CDR3 runs from the conserved cysteine through the conserved F or W. The D gene is left open where the match is weak. Size is omitted from some rows. Given values are once, few, many or a class for expanded clones.

TRBD1	TRBJ2-5	-	TRBV5-1	TGCGCCAGCAGGTCCATCCTCGGGACAGGGCAAGAGACCCAGTACTTC	CASRSILGTGQETQYF
-	TRBJ1-4	-	TRBV5-1	TGCGCCAGCAGCCGAACAGGGAATGAAGGTGAAAAACTGTTTTTT	CASSRTGNEGEKLFF
TRBD1	TRBJ1-4	-	TRBV19	TGTGCCAGTAGTCTACCTCCCGGGACAGGGATCGGTAATGAAAAACTGTTTTTT	CASSLPPGTGIGNEKLFF
TRBD2	TRBJ2-3	-	TRBV30	TGTGCCTGGAGTGGGTCTAGCGGGAGACTAGATACGCAGTATTTT	CAWSGSSGRLDTQYF
TRBD2	TRBJ2-1	-	TRBV7-9	TGTGCCAGCAGCCCTAACTGGACTAGCGGGAGAACCTACAATGAGCAGTTCTTC	CASSPNWTSGRTYNEQFF
TRBD1	TRBJ1-2	few	TRBV27	TGTGCCAGCAGTCGTCTAGGGACAGGCGACTATGGCTACACCTTC	CASSRLGTGDYGYTF
TRBD1	TRBJ2-7	-	TRBV28	TGTGCCAGCAGTTCCAACAACGGGGAGTGGGGACAGGTTCTATACGAGCAGTACTTC	CASSSNNGEWGQVLYEQYF
TRBD1	TRBJ1-1	-	TRBV7-9	TGTGCCAGCAGAAACCGACAGGGTAGGAACACTGAAGCTTTCTTT	CASRNRQGRNTEAFF
-	TRBJ2-7	-	TRBV5-1	TGCGCCAGCAGCCCGGTACAGGGAAGCTCCTACGAGCAGTACTTC	CASSPVQGSSYEQYF
-	TRBJ1-2	few	TRBV19	TGTGCCAGCTCGCCACCAGACAGACCCTATGGCTACACCTTC	CASSPPDRPYGYTF
TRBD1	TRBJ1-1	-	TRBV27	TGTGCCAGCAGTAGAGGGGGCCCCTATAACACTGAAGCTTTCTTT	CASSRGGPYNTEAFF
-	TRBJ2-3	-	TRBV5-4	TGTGCCAGCAGCTTGGCGACAAGCACAGATACGCAGTATTTT	CASSLATSTDTQYF
TRBD1	TRBJ1-2	-	TRBV7-2	TGTGCCAGCAGCCGACAGGGACAGGGGGCGGGTGGCTACACCTTC	CASSRQGQGAGGYTF
-	TRBJ2-1	-	TRBV4-3	TGCGCCAGCAGCCAAGGGGGGCAGGTGACCCATTGGTACAATGAGCAGTTCTTC	CASSQGGQVTHWYNEQFF
-	TRBJ2-2	-	TRBV5-1	TGCGCCAGCAGCTTGGATGCGGTGAACACCGGGGAGCTGTTTTTT	CASSLDAVNTGELFF
-	TRBJ2-3	-	TRBV4-3	TGCGCCAGCAGCCAGTTTCCGGGCACAGATACGCAGTATTTT	CASSQFPGTDTQYF
-	TRBJ2-7	-	TRBV28	TGTGCCAGCAGTTTTCCAGTTCCTTCCTACGAGCAGTACTTC	CASSFPVPSYEQYF
-	TRBJ1-5	-	TRBV7-2	TGTGCCAGCAGCTTAGCGGGCGGGGTTGAGCCCCAGCATTTT	CASSLAGGVEPQHF
TRBD1	TRBJ2-5	-	TRBV7-2	TGTGCCAGCAGCCCCCGGACAGGGGAGACCCAGTACTTC	CASSPRTGETQYF
-	TRBJ1-5	-	TRBV7-7	TGTGCTAGCAGCTTAGCCCCGGGGAGGGAGGAAAATTCGTATCAGCCCCAGCATTTT	CASSLAPGREENSYQPQHF
TRBD2	TRBJ2-3	-	TRBV7-2	TGTGCCAGCAGCTTAGTTGCGGGAGCGGCAGATACGCAGTATTTT	CASSLVAGAADTQYF
-	TRBJ2-3	-	TRBV4-2	TGTGCCAGCAGCCAAGGAGGTAGCTCAGATACGCAGTATTTT	CASSQGGSSDTQYF
TRBD1	TRBJ1-3	-	TRBV19	TGTGCCAGTAGTACAACAGGGGGCTCTGGAAACACCATATATTTT	CASSTTGGSGNTIYF
TRBD1	TRBJ2-1	few	TRBV19	TGTGCCAGTAGTATGACAGGGATCCACAATGAGCAGTTCTTC	CASSMTGIHNEQFF
TRBD2	TRBJ2-7	-	TRBV12-5	TGTGCTAGTGGTTTGGTACCTCGAAGCGGGATTACCTACGAGCAGTACTTC	CASGLVPRSGITYEQYF
TRBD1	TRBJ1-2	few	TRBV28	TGTGCCAGCAGTTTCGGGACAGACCAGTATGGCTACACCTTC	CASSFGTDQYGYTF
TRBD1	TRBJ2-7	-	TRBV19	TGTGCCAGTAGTTCCGGGACAGGGGAAGACGAGCAGTACTTC	CASSSGTGEDEQYF
TRBD2	TRBJ2-5	-	TRBV7-2	TGTGCCAGCAGCACCAGACTAGCGGGGAGCGAGACCCAGTACTTC	CASSTRLAGSETQYF
-	TRBJ2-7	-	TRBV7-7	TGTGCTAGCAGCTTAGGGGCAGCCTCTGACGAGCAGTACTTC	CASSLGAASDEQYF
-	TRBJ2-5	-	TRBV28	TGTGCCAGTTTCGGGCGGGGAGAGACCCAGTACTTC	CASFGRGETQYF
TRBD1	TRBJ2-1	-	TRBV19	TGTGCCAGTAGTATCATGCAGGGGGCTTACAATGAGCAGTTCTTC	CASSIMQGAYNEQFF
-	TRBJ1-6	-	TRBV9	TGTGCCAGCAGCGTAGAACAGGGTGATTCACCCCTCCACTTT	CASSVEQGDSPLHF
-	TRBJ2-6	-	TRBV19	TGTGCCAGTAGTATAGCTACTGCGGCCAACGTCCTGACTTTC	CASSIATAANVLTF
-	TRBJ2-2	-	TRBV7-9	TGTGCCAGCAGCGACGACAGTGCGGTCACCGGGGAGCTGTTTTTT	CASSDDSAVTGELFF
-	TRBJ2-1	-	TRBV7-9	TGTGCCAGCAGCCCCGACAGCTACAATGAGCAGTTCTTC	CASSPDSYNEQFF
-	TRBJ2-7	-	TRBV9	TGTGCCAGCAGCGCCGAGAACTACGAGCAGTACTTC	CASSAENYEQYF
TRBD2	TRBJ2-7	-	TRBV6-1	TGTACCACCCGAACGGGGGGTTACGAGCAGTACTTC	CTTRTGGYEQYF
TRBD1	TRBJ2-5	-	TRBV19	TGTGCCAGTAGTACCGTCTCGGGCAGGGGGCTCGGAGAGACCCAGTACTTC	CASSTVSGRGLGETQYF
TRBD2	TRBJ2-1	-	TRBV9	TGTGCCAGCAGCCCATACGGGGCGGGAGGGGACAATGAGCAGTTCTTC	CASSPYGAGGDNEQFF
-	TRBJ1-1	-	TRBV7-6	TGTGCCAGCAGCTTAGGGGTCGTGCAGGGGAACACTGAAGCTTTCTTT	CASSLGVVQGNTEAFF
TRBD2	TRBJ2-7	-	TRBV27	TGTGCCAGCAGTAAAGCGGTGGGGGCTAGCGGGTGGATGACAAACTTTTACGAGCAGTACTTC	CASSKAVGASGWMTNFYEQYF
-	TRBJ2-3	-	TRBV7-8	TGTGCCAGCAGCTTAGCTCCGGGAGCCCGAGAGACAGATACGCAGTATTTT	CASSLAPGARETDTQYF
-	TRBJ1-1	-	TRBV18	TGTGCCAGCTCACCATCCATTCAGGTAAACACTGAAGCTTTCTTT	CASSPSIQVNTEAFF
TRBD1	TRBJ1-3	-	TRBV5-4	TGTGCCAGCAGCTCAACAACAGGGGGTGGAAACACCATATATTTT	CASSSTTGGGNTIYF
TRBD2	TRBJ2-1	-	TRBV11-2	TGTGCCAGCAGACCTATAGCGGGAGGGCCTCACAATGAGCAGTTCTTC	CASRPIAGGPHNEQFF
-	TRBJ1-5	-	TRBV6-5	TGTGCCAGCAGCCTCTCGACAGGTTTTCAGCCCCAGCATTTT	CASSLSTGFQPQHF